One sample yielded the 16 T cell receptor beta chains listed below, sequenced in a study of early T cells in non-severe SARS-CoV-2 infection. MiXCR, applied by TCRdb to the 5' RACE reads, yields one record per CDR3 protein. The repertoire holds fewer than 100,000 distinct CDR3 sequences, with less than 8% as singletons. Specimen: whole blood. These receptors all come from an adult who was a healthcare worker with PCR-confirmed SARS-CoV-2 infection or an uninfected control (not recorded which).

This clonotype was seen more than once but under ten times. The CDR3 reads CASSVGPNLSTDTQYF. The CDR3 bases are TGTGCCAGCAGCGTCGGGCCGAACCTTAGCACAGATACGCAGTATTTT. The chain uses TRBV11-2 and TRBJ2-3; D is unresolved. V shed 5 bases and J shed 0 bases, with 15 bases lying between them. This CDR3 region has 16 residues. Germline lookup yields CDR1 SGHAT and CDR2 FQNNGV.

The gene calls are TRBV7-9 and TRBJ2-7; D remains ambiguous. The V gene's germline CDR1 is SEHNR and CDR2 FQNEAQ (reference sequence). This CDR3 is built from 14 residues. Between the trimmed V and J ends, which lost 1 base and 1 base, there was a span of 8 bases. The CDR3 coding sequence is TGTGCCAGCAGCTTAGTAGGGAAATCCTACGAGCAGTACTTC. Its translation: CASSLVGKSYEQYF.

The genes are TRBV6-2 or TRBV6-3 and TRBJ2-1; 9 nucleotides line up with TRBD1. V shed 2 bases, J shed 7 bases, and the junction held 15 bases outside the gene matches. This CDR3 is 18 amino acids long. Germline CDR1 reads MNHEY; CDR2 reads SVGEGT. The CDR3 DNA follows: TGTGCCAGCAGTTACCCCCCCTCCTTCGACAGGGGGGGTAATGAGCAGTTCTTC. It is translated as CASSYPPSFDRGGNEQFF.

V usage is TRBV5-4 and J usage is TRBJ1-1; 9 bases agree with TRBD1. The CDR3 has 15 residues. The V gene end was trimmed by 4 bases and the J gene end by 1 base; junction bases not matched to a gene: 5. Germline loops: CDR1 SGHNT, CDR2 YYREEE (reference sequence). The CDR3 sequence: CASSTPGQGNTEAFF. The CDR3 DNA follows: TGTGCCAGCAGCACGCCGGGACAGGGGAACACTGAAGCTTTCTTT.

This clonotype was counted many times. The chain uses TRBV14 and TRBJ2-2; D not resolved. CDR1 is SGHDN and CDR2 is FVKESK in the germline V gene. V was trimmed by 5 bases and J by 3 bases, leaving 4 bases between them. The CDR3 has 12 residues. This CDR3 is CASSLHTGELFF. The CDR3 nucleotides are TGTGCCAGCAGCTTACACACCGGGGAGCTGTTTTTT.

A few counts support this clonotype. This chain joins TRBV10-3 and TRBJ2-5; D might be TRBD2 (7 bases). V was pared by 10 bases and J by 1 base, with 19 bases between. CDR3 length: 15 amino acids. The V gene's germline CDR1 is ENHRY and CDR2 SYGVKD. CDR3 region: CATIRGEGRQETQYF. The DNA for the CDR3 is TGTGCCACCATAAGGGGGGAGGGCCGCCAAGAGACCCAGTACTTC.

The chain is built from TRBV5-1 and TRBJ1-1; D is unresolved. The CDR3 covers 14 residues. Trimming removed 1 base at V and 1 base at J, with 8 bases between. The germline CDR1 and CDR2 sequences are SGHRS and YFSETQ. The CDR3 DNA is TGCGCCAGCAGCTTGTGGTCGGAGAACACTGAAGCTTTCTTT. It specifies CASSLWSENTEAFF.

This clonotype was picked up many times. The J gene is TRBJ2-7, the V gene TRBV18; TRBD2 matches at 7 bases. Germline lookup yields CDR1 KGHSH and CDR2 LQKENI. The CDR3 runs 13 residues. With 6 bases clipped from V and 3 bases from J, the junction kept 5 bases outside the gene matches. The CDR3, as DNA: TGTGCCAGCTCGCCCTCGGGGGGCTACGAGCAGTACTTC. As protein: CASSPSGGYEQYF. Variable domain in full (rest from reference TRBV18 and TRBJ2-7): NAGVMQNPRHLVRRRGQEARLRCSPMKGHSHVYWYRQLPEEGLKFMVYLQKENIIDESGMPKERFSAEFPKEGPSILRIQQVVRGDSAAYFCASSPSGGYEQYFGPGTRLTVT.

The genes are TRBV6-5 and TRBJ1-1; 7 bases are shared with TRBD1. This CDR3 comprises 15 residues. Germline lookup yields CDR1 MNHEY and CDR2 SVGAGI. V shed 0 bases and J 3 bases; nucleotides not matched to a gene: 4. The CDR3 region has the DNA TGTGCCAGCAGTTACTCGTGGGACAGAGACACTGAAGCTTTCTTT. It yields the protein CASSYSWDRDTEAFF.

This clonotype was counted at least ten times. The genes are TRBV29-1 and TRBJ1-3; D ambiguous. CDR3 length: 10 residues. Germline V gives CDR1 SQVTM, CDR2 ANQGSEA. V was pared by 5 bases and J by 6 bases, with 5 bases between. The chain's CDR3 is CSVWKNTIYF. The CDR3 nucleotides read TGCAGCGTTTGGAAAAACACCATATATTTT.

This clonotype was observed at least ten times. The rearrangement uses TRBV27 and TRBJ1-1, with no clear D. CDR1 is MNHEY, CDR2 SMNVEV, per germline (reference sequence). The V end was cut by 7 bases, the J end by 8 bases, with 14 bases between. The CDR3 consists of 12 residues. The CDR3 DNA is TGTGCCAGCAAAGGTGATGGCTACGAAGCTTTCTTT. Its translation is CASKGDGYEAFF.

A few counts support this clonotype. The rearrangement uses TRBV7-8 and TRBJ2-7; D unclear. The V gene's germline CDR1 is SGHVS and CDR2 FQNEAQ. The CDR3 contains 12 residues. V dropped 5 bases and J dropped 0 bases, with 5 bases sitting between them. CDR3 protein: CASSQSSYEQYF. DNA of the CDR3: TGTGCCAGCAGCCAGAGCTCCTACGAGCAGTACTTC.

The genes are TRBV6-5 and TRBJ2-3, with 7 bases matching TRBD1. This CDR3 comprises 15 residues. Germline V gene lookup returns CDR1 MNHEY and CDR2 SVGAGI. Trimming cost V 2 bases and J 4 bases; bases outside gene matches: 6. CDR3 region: CASSYEGAPADTQYF. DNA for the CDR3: TGTGCCAGCAGTTACGAGGGGGCTCCGGCAGATACGCAGTATTTT.

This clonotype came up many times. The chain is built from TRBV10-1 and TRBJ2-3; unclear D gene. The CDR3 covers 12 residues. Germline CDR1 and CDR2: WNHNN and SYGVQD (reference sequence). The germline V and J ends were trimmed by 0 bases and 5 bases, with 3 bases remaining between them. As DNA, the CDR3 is TGCGCCAGCAGTGAGTCGGTAGATACGCAGTATTTT. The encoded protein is CASSESVDTQYF.

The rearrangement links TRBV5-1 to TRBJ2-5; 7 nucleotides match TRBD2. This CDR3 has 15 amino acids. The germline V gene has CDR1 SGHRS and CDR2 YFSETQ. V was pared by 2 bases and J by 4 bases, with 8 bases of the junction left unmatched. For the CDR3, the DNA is TGCGCCAGCAGCTTAGGCGCGGGAGTGGGAGAGACCCAGTACTTC. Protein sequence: CASSLGAGVGETQYF. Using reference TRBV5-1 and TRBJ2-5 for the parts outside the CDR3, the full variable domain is KAGVTQTPRYLIKTRGQQVTLSCSPISGHRSVSWYQQTPGQGLQFLFEYFSETQRNKGNFPGRFSGRQFSNSRSEMNVSTLELGDSALYLCASSLGAGVGETQYFGPGTRLLVL.

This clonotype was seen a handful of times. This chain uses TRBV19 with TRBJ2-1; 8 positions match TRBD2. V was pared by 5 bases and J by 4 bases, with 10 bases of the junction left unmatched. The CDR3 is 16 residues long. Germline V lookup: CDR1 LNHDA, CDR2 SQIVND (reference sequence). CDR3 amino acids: CASSVSAGVKYNEQFF. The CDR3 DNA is TGTGCCAGTAGTGTCTCAGCGGGGGTGAAGTACAATGAGCAGTTCTTC.